Listed here are 25 T cell receptor beta chains from one sample, sequenced in a study of shared clonotypes between healthy human individuals. The table came from immunoSEQ multiplex PCR; TCRdb's copy has only in-frame clones and leaves some out. The sample holds 600,000 or so clones, roughly 98% seen once. In the naive CD8 group, cells lacked CD45RO and were positively selected for CCR7, so terminally differentiated effector memory CD45RA+ cells were left out. The specimen sequenced was naive CD8+ T cells sorted from blood. These TCRs come from a man younger than 40 in good health.

The chain uses TRBV27 and TRBJ2-2; no clear D. Per germline, CDR1 MNHEY and CDR2 SMNVEV (reference sequence). This CDR3 spans 13 amino acids. The V end was cut by 9 bases, the J end by 2 bases, with 10 bases between. DNA of the CDR3: TGTGCCAGTTCGAGCGTCAACACCGGGGAGCTGTTTTTT. Amino acid sequence: CASSSVNTGELFF.

V and J are TRBV19 and TRBJ2-1; 11 bases are a match to TRBD2. The germline gives CDR1 LNHDA, CDR2 SQIVND (reference sequence). The CDR3 contains 17 residues. The V and J ends lost 5 bases and 0 bases, in that order; junction bases with no gene match: 6. The CDR3 DNA reads as TGTGCCAGTAGTGTAACTAGCGGGAGTGACTCCTACAATGAGCAGTTCTTC. Translating it yields CASSVTSGSDSYNEQFF.

The chain joins TRBV27 to TRBJ1-1; maybe TRBD1 (6 bases). Trimming left V 2 bases short and J 6 bases short, with 13 bases between. This CDR3 has 14 amino acids. CDR1 MNHEY and CDR2 SMNVEV come from the germline V gene (reference sequence). CDR3 loop: CASSLGSGVAEAFF. The CDR3 DNA reads TGTGCCAGCAGTTTAGGTTCAGGGGTGGCTGAAGCTTTCTTT.

The chain links TRBV2 to TRBJ1-1; D gene uncertain. This CDR3 region has 12 residues. V lost 10 bases and J 5 bases, leaving 14 bases between the germline ends. Germline V gives CDR1 SNHLY, CDR2 FYNNEI. CDR3 region: CANGRAGTEAFF. The CDR3 coding sequence is TGTGCCAACGGACGGGCGGGGACTGAAGCTTTCTTT.

This clone was observed a single time. The gene calls are TRBV11-2 and TRBJ2-7; the D gene is possibly TRBD1 (6 bases). The CDR3 has 14 amino acids. The V end was cut by 4 bases, the J end by 2 bases, with 12 bases between. CDR1 and CDR2 from the germline V gene are SGHAT and FQNNGV. CDR3 in amino acids: CASSSGTFPYEQYF. As DNA, the CDR3 is TGTGCCAGCAGCTCCGGGACATTCCCCTACGAGCAGTACTTC.

V is TRBV5-5 and J is TRBJ1-2; 9 bases match TRBD1. The CDR3 is 15 residues long. Trimming at V came to 2 bases and at J to 6 bases, leaving 8 bases not matched to a gene. Looked up from germline, CDR1 is SGHKS and CDR2 is YYEKEE (reference sequence). CDR3 sequence (DNA): TGTGCCAGCAGCTTAAGGGACAGGGATTATAATGGCTACACCTTC. Its protein product is CASSLRDRDYNGYTF.

This chain links TRBV23-1 with TRBJ2-6; no firm D call. Being an ORF, TRBV23-1 has a function that is uncertain. V gave up 0 bases and J gave up 0 bases, with 12 bases separating them. The CDR3 is 18 amino acids. In DNA, the CDR3 is TGCGCCAGCAGTCAATCGCGACTGACGAGCTCTGGGGCCAACGTCCTGACTTTC. This gives the protein CASSQSRLTSSGANVLTF.

Remarks on this clone: In the same sample, other DNA sequences code for this CDR3. V usage is TRBV6-5 and J usage is TRBJ2-5; D remains unclear. V lost 3 bases to trimming and J lost 5 bases, with 4 bases between them. Germline V gene sequence: CDR1 MNHEY, CDR2 SVGAGI. The CDR3 loop spans 11 amino acids. The DNA for the CDR3 is TGTGCCAGCAGTTATGGGGAGACCCAGTACTTC. Protein sequence: CASSYGETQYF.

This rearrangement joins TRBV13 to TRBJ1-1; no firm D call. The CDR3 is 11 amino acids. The V gene lost 5 bases and the J gene lost 0 bases, with 1 base spanning the gap. The V gene's germline CDR1 is PRHDT and CDR2 FYEKMQ (reference sequence). The CDR3 DNA reads as TGTGCCAGCAGCATGAACACTGAAGCTTTCTTT. Amino acids: CASSMNTEAFF.

V gene TRBV19 combines with J gene TRBJ2-1; TRBD1 matches at 9 bases. The CDR3 runs to 15 residues. Germline V gene lookup returns CDR1 LNHDA and CDR2 SQIVND (reference sequence). V lost 1 base, J lost 5 bases, and 3 bases stayed unmatched. CDR3 DNA: TGTGCCAGTAGTATAGGGGACAGGGAGCACAATGAGCAGTTCTTC. Its translation: CASSIGDREHNEQFF.

V usage is TRBV6-6 and J usage is TRBJ2-5; TRBD1 matches 7 bases. The CDR3 runs 15 residues. CDR1 MNHNY and CDR2 SVGAGI come from the germline V gene (reference sequence). The ends lost 2 bases at V and 1 base at J; junction bases unmatched: 4. CDR3 in DNA: TGTGCCAGCAGTTACCCTGGGACAGCCCAAGAGACCCAGTACTTC. It specifies CASSYPGTAQETQYF.

The J gene is TRBJ1-1, the V gene TRBV7-9, with 8 positions matching TRBD1. CDR1 SEHNR and CDR2 FQNEAQ come from the germline V gene (reference sequence). The ends lost 1 base at V and 0 bases at J; junction bases unmatched: 10. This CDR3 region has 18 residues. The CDR3 coding sequence is TGTGCCAGCAGCTTAGTAGGACAGGGCAACCTACTGAACACTGAAGCTTTCTTT. Protein sequence: CASSLVGQGNLLNTEAFF.

V usage is TRBV4-1 and J usage is TRBJ2-2, with D perhaps TRBD2 (6 bases). Deletions cut 1 base from V and 6 bases from J, with 21 bases between. The CDR3 extends over 18 amino acids. In germline, CDR1 is MGHRA, CDR2 YSYEKL. The CDR3 nucleotides read TGCGCCAGCAGCCAAGGACCCTTGGTAACTAGCCGATCCGGGGAGCTGTTTTTT. Protein sequence: CASSQGPLVTSRSGELFF.

This chain links TRBV29-1 with TRBJ2-3; 11 bases agree with TRBD2. The germline CDR1 and CDR2 sequences are SQVTM and ANQGSEA. This CDR3 is built from 19 residues. J gave up 5 bases and V 5 bases, and 21 bases lay outside the gene matches. The CDR3 DNA reads as TGCAGCGTTTCTGTCCGATCGACTAGCGGGAACGTGCTAGAAGATACGCAGTATTTT. This encodes CSVSVRSTSGNVLEDTQYF.

Note on this clone: This sample includes further DNA sequences coding for the same CDR3. V is TRBV7-9 and J is TRBJ2-3, with D uncertain. V was cut by 3 bases and J by 1 base, with 2 bases left in between. Germline V gene lookup returns CDR1 SEHNR and CDR2 FQNEAQ (reference sequence). CDR3 size: 12 residues. The CDR3 region is CASSFGTDTQYF. CDR3 in DNA: TGTGCCAGCAGCTTCGGCACAGATACGCAGTATTTT. The whole variable domain, remainder taken from reference TRBV7-9 and TRBJ2-3, is DTGVSQNPRHKITKRGQNVTFRCDPISEHNRLYWYRQTLGQGPEFLTYFQNEAQLEKSRLLSDRFSAERPKGSFSTLEIQRTEQGDSAMYLCASSFGTDTQYFGPGTRLTVL.

The rearrangement joins TRBV2 to TRBJ2-1; no definite D call. CDR1 and CDR2 (germline): SNHLY, FYNNEI. V was clipped by 0 bases and J by 0 bases, with 9 bases between them. CDR3 length: 16 residues. The CDR3 spells CASSEAPPGSYNEQFF. CDR3 DNA: TGTGCCAGCAGTGAAGCCCCCCCGGGCTCCTACAATGAGCAGTTCTTC. Full variable domain (missing parts from reference TRBV2 and TRBJ2-1): EPEVTQTPSHQVTQMGQEVILRCVPISNHLYFYWYRQILGQKVEFLVSFYNNEISEKSEIFDDQFSVERPDGSNFTLKIRSTKLEDSAMYFCASSEAPPGSYNEQFFGPGTRLTVL.

The chain is built from TRBV29-1 and TRBJ2-6; D not certain. Trimming cost V 2 bases and J 0 bases, with 11 bases left between them. Germline-derived CDR1 and CDR2 are SQVTM and ANQGSEA. The CDR3 is made up of 16 amino acids. This chain's CDR3 is CSVEILGTSGANVLTF. Here the CDR3 DNA reads TGCAGCGTTGAAATTTTGGGTACCTCTGGGGCCAACGTCCTGACTTTC. Full variable domain (outside the CDR3, taken from reference TRBV29-1 and TRBJ2-6): SAVISQKPSRDICQRGTSLTIQCQVDSQVTMMFWYRQQPGQSLTLIATANQGSEATYESGFVIDKFPISRPNLTFSTLTVSNMSPEDSSIYLCSVEILGTSGANVLTFGAGSRLTVL.

This sequence joins TRBV19 and TRBJ1-1, with D possibly being TRBD1 (5 bases). The CDR3 sequence is 15 residues long. The germline V and J ends were trimmed by 2 bases and 1 base, with 11 bases remaining between them. In germline, CDR1 is LNHDA, CDR2 SQIVND (reference sequence). CDR3 nucleotides: TGTGCCAGTAGTATAAACGACAGCCCGAACACTGAAGCTTTCTTT. This sequence encodes CASSINDSPNTEAFF. Using reference TRBV19 and TRBJ1-1 for the parts outside the CDR3, the full variable domain is DGGITQSPKYLFRKEGQNVTLSCEQNLNHDAMYWYRQDPGQGLRLIYYSQIVNDFQKGDIAEGYSVSREKKESFPLTVTSAQKNPTAFYLCASSINDSPNTEAFFGQGTRLTVV.

This chain joins TRBV10-1 and TRBJ2-3; tentatively, D is TRBD2 (7 bases). Trimming removed 6 bases at V and 5 bases at J, with 18 bases between. This CDR3 has 15 amino acids. The germline CDR1 and CDR2 sequences are WNHNN and SYGVQD (reference sequence). The CDR3 region has the DNA TGCGCCAGCAGGGGGGGCGGGAGATTTATAGATACGCAGTATTTT. Residues: CASRGGGRFIDTQYF.

V gene TRBV19 combines with J gene TRBJ1-2; TRBD1 is a possible D gene (5 bases). The V gene's germline CDR1 is LNHDA and CDR2 SQIVND (reference sequence). V shed 5 bases and J shed 3 bases, with 13 bases lying between them. The length of the CDR3 is 14 residues. CDR3 coding DNA: TGTGCCAGTAGTTTCCGGGGGGATGACTATGGCTACACCTTC. It codes for CASSFRGDDYGYTF.

V gene TRBV29-1 combines with J gene TRBJ2-1; 7 bases agree with TRBD2. Germline loops: CDR1 SQVTM, CDR2 ANQGSEA. The CDR3 runs to 12 residues. The V and J ends lost 1 base and 8 bases, in that order; junction bases with no gene match: 2. The CDR3 nucleotides read TGCAGCGTTGAAGCAGCGGGATATGAGCAGTTCTTC. This sequence encodes CSVEAAGYEQFF.

This chain links TRBV11-2 with TRBJ2-3; D remains ambiguous. The CDR3 has 14 amino acids. In germline, CDR1 is SGHAT, CDR2 FQNNGV. Trimming stripped 5 bases from V and 7 bases from J, with 16 bases between. CDR3 nucleotides: TGTGCCAGCAGCCCACCGAATCTCGCCTATACGCAGTATTTT. Residues: CASSPPNLAYTQYF.

This clone was recorded once. This chain connects TRBV7-9 to TRBJ2-5; maybe TRBD1 (6 bases). Trimming removed 4 bases at V and 2 bases at J, with 11 bases between. Germline-derived CDR1 and CDR2 are SEHNR and FQNEAQ (reference sequence). The CDR3 is made up of 14 amino acids. The CDR3, as DNA: TGTGCCAGCAGCTCTACGACAGGTCAAGAGACCCAGTACTTC. It translates to CASSSTTGQETQYF.

The J gene is TRBJ2-1, the V gene TRBV29-1, with a tentative D call TRBD2 (5 bases). Trimming took off 3 bases at V and 2 bases at J, with 14 bases between the two ends. This CDR3 comprises 15 residues. Germline-derived CDR1 and CDR2 are SQVTM and ANQGSEA. CDR3 bases: TGCAGCGTTGACAGCCTAGCAGAGACCTACAATGAGCAGTTCTTC. It yields the protein CSVDSLAETYNEQFF.

The chain couples TRBV6-5 to TRBJ2-5; tentatively, D is TRBD1 (5 bases). V was trimmed by 4 bases and J by 1 base, leaving 10 bases between them. Germline V gene data show CDR1 as MNHEY and CDR2 as SVGAGI. The CDR3 runs 14 residues. CDR3 in amino acids: CASSLTAFQETQYF. In DNA form, the CDR3 reads TGTGCCAGCAGTTTGACAGCGTTCCAAGAGACCCAGTACTTC.